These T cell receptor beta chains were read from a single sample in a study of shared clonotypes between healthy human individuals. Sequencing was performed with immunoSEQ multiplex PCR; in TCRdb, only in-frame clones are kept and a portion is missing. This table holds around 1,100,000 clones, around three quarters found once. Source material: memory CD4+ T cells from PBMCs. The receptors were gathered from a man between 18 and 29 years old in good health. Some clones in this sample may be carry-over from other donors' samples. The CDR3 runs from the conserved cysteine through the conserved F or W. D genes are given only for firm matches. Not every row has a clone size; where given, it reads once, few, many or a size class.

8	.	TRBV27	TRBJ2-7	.	TGTGCCGGACGCCGGGAGTACTTC	CAGRREYF
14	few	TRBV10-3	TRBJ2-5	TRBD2	TGTGCCATCAGTTCGGGACTAGCGGGAGAGACCCAGTACTTC	CAISSGLAGETQYF
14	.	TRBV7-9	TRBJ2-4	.	TGTGCCAGCAGCTTAGCGGAAGTTGGGGGCATTCAGTACTTC	CASSLAEVGGIQYF
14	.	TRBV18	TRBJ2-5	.	TGTGCCAGCTCCCCAAGTGGTGGGGGAGAGACCCAGTACTTC	CASSPSGGGETQYF
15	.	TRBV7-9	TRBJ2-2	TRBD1	TGTGCCAGCAGCTCCGGACAGGGAGTTGCCGGGGAGCTGTTTTTT	CASSSGQGVAGELFF
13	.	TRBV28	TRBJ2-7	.	TGTGCCAGCAGTTTGGGCGGGACCTACGAGCAGTACTTC	CASSLGGTYEQYF
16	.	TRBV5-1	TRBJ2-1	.	TGCGCCAGCAGCTTGGCCGGACAGACTCCCTACAATGAGCAGTTCTTC	CASSLAGQTPYNEQFF
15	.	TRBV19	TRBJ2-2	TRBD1	TGTGCCAGTAGAGGGACAGGGGATGGCACCGGGGAGCTGTTTTTT	CASRGTGDGTGELFF
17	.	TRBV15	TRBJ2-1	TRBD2	TGTGCCACCAGCAGGGGGGGGTCAGGCATGAGGGACAATGAGCAGTTCTTC	CATSRGGSGMRDNEQFF
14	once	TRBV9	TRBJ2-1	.	TGTGCCAGCAGCGTAGGATCTGGATACAATGAGCAGTTCTTC	CASSVGSGYNEQFF
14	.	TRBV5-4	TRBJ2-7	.	TGTGCCAGCAGCTGGGACGGGGGACTTTACGAGCAGTACTTC	CASSWDGGLYEQYF
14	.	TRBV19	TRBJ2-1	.	TGTGCCAGTACTCAGGGAGTATCCTACAATGAGCAGTTCTTC	CASTQGVSYNEQFF
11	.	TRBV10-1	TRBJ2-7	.	TGCGCCAGCGGGGTAATGGGGGAGCAGTACTTC	CASGVMGEQYF
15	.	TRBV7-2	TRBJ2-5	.	TGTGCCAGCAGCACCCGGACAGGGAGGGGAGAGACCCAGTACTTC	CASSTRTGRGETQYF
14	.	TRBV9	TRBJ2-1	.	TGTGCCAGCAGCGGGGACCCATGGGCCGATGAGCAGTTCTTC	CASSGDPWADEQFF
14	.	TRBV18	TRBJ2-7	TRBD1	TGTGCCAGCTCACCCACACAGGGGTCAAGCGAGCAGTACTTC	CASSPTQGSSEQYF
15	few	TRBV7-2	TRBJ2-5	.	TGTGCCAGCAGCTTCCAACTAGAGGCGATGGAGACCCAGTACTTC	CASSFQLEAMETQYF
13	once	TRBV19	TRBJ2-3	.	TGTGCCAGTAGTATAGCGGGAGCAGATACGCAGTATTTT	CASSIAGADTQYF
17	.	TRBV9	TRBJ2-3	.	TGTGCCAGCAGCGCTGGGTGGGCGGGTCGATACACAGATACGCAGTATTTT	CASSAGWAGRYTDTQYF
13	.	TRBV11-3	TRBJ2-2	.	TGTGCCAGCAGCTTTGACTTTATGCAGGAGCTGTTTTTT	CASSFDFMQELFF